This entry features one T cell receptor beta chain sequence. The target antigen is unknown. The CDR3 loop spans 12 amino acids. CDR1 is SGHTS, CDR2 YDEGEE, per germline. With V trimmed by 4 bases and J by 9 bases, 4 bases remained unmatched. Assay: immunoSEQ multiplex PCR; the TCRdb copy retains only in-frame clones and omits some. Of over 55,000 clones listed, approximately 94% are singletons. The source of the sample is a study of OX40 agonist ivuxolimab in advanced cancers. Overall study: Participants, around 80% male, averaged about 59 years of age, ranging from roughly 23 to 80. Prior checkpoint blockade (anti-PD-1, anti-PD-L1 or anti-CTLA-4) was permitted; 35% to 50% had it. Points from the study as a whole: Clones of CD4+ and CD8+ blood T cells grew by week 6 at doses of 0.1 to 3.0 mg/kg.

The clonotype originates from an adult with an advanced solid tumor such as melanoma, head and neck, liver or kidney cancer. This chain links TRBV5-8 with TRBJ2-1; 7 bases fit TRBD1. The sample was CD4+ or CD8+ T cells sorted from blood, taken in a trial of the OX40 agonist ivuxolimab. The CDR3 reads CASSPTGSEQFF. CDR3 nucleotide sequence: TGTGCCAGCAGCCCGACAGGGAGTGAGCAGTTCTTC.